The 28 T cell receptor beta chains listed next were all sequenced from one sample in a study of blood T cell repertoires in COVID-19 (dated by TCRdb to 2018 to 2021). Libraries were made using the immunoSEQ multiplex PCR assay. TCRdb carries this immuneACCESS record with in-frame sequences only. Its versions omit some clonotypes, under half of them owing to an unresolved V gene in the studies checked, with the rest unexplained. The sample table lists 310,000 or so clones, more than 75% of them with a count of one. About 1.6% of the sample comes from the top ten. Sequenced sample: peripheral blood. These TCRs come from a woman aged 50 to 60 with acute or convalescent COVID-19.

In this sample, this clone turned up a few times. The rearrangement joins TRBV28 to TRBJ1-1; D is possibly TRBD1 (6 bases). The CDR3 loop spans 15 amino acids. Germline CDR1 MDHEN, CDR2 SYDVKM. Trimming shortened V by 5 bases and J by 1 base, and 14 bases separated the two germline ends. The CDR3 sequence: CASSPLDRPNTEAFF. CDR3 coding DNA: TGTGCCAGCAGTCCCCTTGACAGGCCGAACACTGAAGCTTTCTTT. Together with reference TRBV28 and TRBJ1-1, the CDR3 gives the full variable domain: DVKVTQSSRYLVKRTGEKVFLECVQDMDHENMFWYRQDPGLGLRLIYFSYDVKMKEKGDIPEGYSVSREKKERFSLILESASTNQTSMYLCASSPLDRPNTEAFFGQGTRLTVV.

The chain recombines TRBV27 with TRBJ1-2; the D gene is possibly TRBD1 (5 bases). Germline lookup yields CDR1 MNHEY and CDR2 SMNVEV (reference sequence). V was trimmed by 3 bases and J by 3 bases, leaving 11 bases between them. This CDR3 is 14 amino acids long. CDR3 in amino acids: CASSFSAGYYGYTF. The CDR3 DNA reads TGTGCCAGCAGTTTTTCCGCAGGGTACTATGGCTACACCTTC.

This sequence joins TRBV6-1 and TRBJ1-4; 10 nucleotides align to TRBD1. There are 15 residues in the CDR3. V trimming: 3 bases; J trimming: 6 bases; junction bases outside the gene matches: 4. CDR1 and CDR2 from the germline V gene are MNHNS and SASEGT. This CDR3 reads CASSETTGGHEKLFF. In nucleotides, the CDR3 is TGTGCCAGCAGTGAGACGACAGGGGGCCATGAAAAACTGTTTTTT.

The chain recombines TRBV27 with TRBJ2-1; tentatively, D is TRBD1 (5 bases). Trimming removed 4 bases at V and 3 bases at J, with 13 bases between. The CDR3 spans 15 residues. Germline assignment: CDR1 MNHEY and CDR2 SMNVEV (reference sequence). The CDR3 nucleotides are TGTGCCAGCAGTTACGACAGAACCAACTACAATGAGCAGTTCTTC. It yields the protein CASSYDRTNYNEQFF.

The CDR3 reads CASSLQRGLGYGYTF. The CDR3 coding sequence is TGTGCCAGCAGCTTACAAAGGGGGCTCGGCTATGGCTACACCTTC. This chain joins TRBV11-2 and TRBJ1-2, with 7 bases that match TRBD1. The CDR3 runs 15 residues. The germline gives CDR1 SGHAT, CDR2 FQNNGV. V shed 2 bases, J shed 4 bases, and the junction held 7 bases outside the gene matches.

The chain employs TRBV2 and TRBJ1-1, with D unresolved. The germline V gene encodes CDR1 SNHLY and CDR2 FYNNEI. This CDR3 comprises 12 residues. V was shortened by 4 bases and J by 0 bases, with 3 bases between the two germline ends. The CDR3 DNA follows: TGTGCCAGCAGTGCTTTGAACACTGAAGCTTTCTTT. Its translation: CASSALNTEAFF.

The genes are TRBV30 and TRBJ1-6; D is ambiguous. The CDR3 has 12 amino acids. Trimming took off 8 bases at V and 3 bases at J, with 8 bases between the two ends. Germline V lookup: CDR1 GTSNPN, CDR2 SVGIG (reference sequence). CDR3 in DNA: TGTGCCGAGAGACACTATAATTCACCCCTCCACTTT. Its protein product is CAERHYNSPLHF.

J is TRBJ2-7 and V is TRBV28, with D possibly being TRBD1 (6 bases). V dropped 3 bases and J dropped 3 bases, with 12 bases sitting between them. CDR1 is MDHEN and CDR2 is SYDVKM in the germline V gene. The CDR3 has 14 residues. The CDR3 DNA reads as TGTGCCAGCAGTTTCTACCAGGGGCACTACGAGCAGTACTTC. This gives the protein CASSFYQGHYEQYF.

The chain carries TRBV7-9 and TRBJ2-7; D remains ambiguous. There are 13 residues in the CDR3. Germline V gene data show CDR1 as SEHNR and CDR2 as FQNEAQ (reference sequence). V shed 0 bases and J shed 8 bases, with 11 bases lying between them. The CDR3 loop reads CASSLAKGGKQYF. The CDR3 coding sequence is TGTGCCAGCAGCTTAGCTAAAGGCGGCAAGCAGTACTTC.

In regard to this clone: An end of the junction differs from the germline gene, which may be a read error. V is TRBV28 and J is TRBJ1-5; 7 bases are shared with TRBD1. The CDR3 spans 15 residues. CDR1 MDHEN and CDR2 SYDVKM come from the germline V gene. CDR3 bases: TGTGCCAGCAGTTTCCCGACAGGGCGCGTCCAGCCTCAGCATTTT. This encodes CASSFPTGRVQPQHF.

The J gene is TRBJ2-7, the V gene TRBV10-3; the match to TRBD2 covers 8 bases. Germline lookup yields CDR1 ENHRY and CDR2 SYGVKD. This CDR3 spans 15 amino acids. J was trimmed by 5 bases and V by 3 bases; bases with no gene match: 9. CDR3 in amino acids: CAISDPTGGPDEQYF. The CDR3 DNA reads as TGTGCCATCAGTGATCCTACGGGAGGGCCAGACGAGCAGTACTTC.

This chain uses TRBV10-3 with TRBJ2-2; 9 nucleotides align to TRBD2. Per the germline V gene, CDR1 is ENHRY and CDR2 is SYGVKD. The CDR3 length is 15 residues. The J segment lost 4 bases and the V segment lost 3 bases, leaving 3 bases of the junction unmatched. The CDR3 nucleotides read TGTGCCATCAGTGATGGCGGGAGGGGCACCGGGGAGCTGTTTTTT. Translating gives CAISDGGRGTGELFF.

The CDR3: CASSESTLGTGLLSPNQPQHF. CDR3 coding DNA: TGCGCCAGCAGTGAGTCGACTCTGGGGACAGGGCTCCTGAGTCCAAATCAGCCCCAGCATTTT. The chain has TRBV10-1 and TRBJ1-5; 9 nucleotides match TRBD1. This CDR3 is 21 amino acids long. Germline CDR1 WNHNN, CDR2 SYGVQD (reference sequence). V lost 0 bases and J lost 4; bases outside the gene matches: 19.

The genes are TRBV21-1 and TRBJ2-7; no DNA check was done on the table's D call, TRBD2. TRBV21-1 is annotated as a pseudogene. The CDR3 sequence is 15 residues long. The CDR3 nucleotides read TGTGCCAGCAGCAAACGGGAAGAGAGGACGGTCGAGCAGTACTTC. It is translated as CASSKREERTVEQYF.

V and J are TRBV5-4 and TRBJ1-4, with unresolved D. V was trimmed by 4 bases and J by 6 bases, leaving 13 bases between them. Germline V gene data show CDR1 as SGHNT and CDR2 as YYREEE (reference sequence). This CDR3 contains 14 residues. The CDR3 region has the DNA TGTGCCAGCAGCGCAAGTTCGGGATATGAAAAACTGTTTTTT. Translating gives CASSASSGYEKLFF.

The V call is TRBV6-6, the J call TRBJ1-1, with D possibly matching TRBD1 (5 bases). This CDR3 has 13 residues. The V gene's germline CDR1 is MNHNY and CDR2 SVGAGI (reference sequence). The V end lost 3 bases, the J end lost 6 bases, and 11 bases lay between the germline ends. CDR3 loop: CASSYWGYAEAFF. CDR3 DNA sequence: TGTGCCAGCAGTTATTGGGGCTACGCTGAAGCTTTCTTT.

The chain recombines TRBV5-1 with TRBJ1-1; TRBD1 aligns across 10 bases. With V trimmed by 2 bases and J by 3 bases, 1 base remained unmatched. Germline-derived CDR1 and CDR2 are SGHRS and YFSETQ. The CDR3 contains 14 residues. The CDR3 spells CASSFGQGDTEAFF. The DNA of the CDR3 is TGCGCCAGCAGCTTTGGACAGGGGGACACTGAAGCTTTCTTT. The full variable domain, its missing parts supplied by reference TRBV5-1 and TRBJ1-1, is KAGVTQTPRYLIKTRGQQVTLSCSPISGHRSVSWYQQTPGQGLQFLFEYFSETQRNKGNFPGRFSGRQFSNSRSEMNVSTLELGDSALYLCASSFGQGDTEAFFGQGTRLTVV.

The chain employs TRBV7-8 and TRBJ2-7; 7 bases line up with TRBD1. V lost 3 bases to trimming and J lost 3 bases; unmatched junction nucleotides: 5. CDR1 is SGHVS and CDR2 is FQNEAQ in the germline V gene. This CDR3 is built from 14 residues. CDR3 residues: CASSLESGGYEQYF. CDR3 bases: TGTGCCAGCAGCTTGGAATCAGGGGGCTACGAGCAGTACTTC.

The V and J genes are TRBV27 and TRBJ2-1, with TRBD2 identical over 11 bases. J lost 9 bases, V lost 2 bases, and 6 bases had no gene match. The CDR3 has 15 amino acids. The germline V gene has CDR1 MNHEY and CDR2 SMNVEV (reference sequence). This chain's CDR3 is CASSLTSGSGSEQFF. CDR3 nucleotides: TGTGCCAGCAGTTTAACTAGCGGGAGTGGTTCTGAGCAGTTCTTC.

V gene TRBV20-1 combines with J gene TRBJ1-3; TRBD1 might be the D (5 bases). CDR1 and CDR2 (germline): DFQATT, SNEGSKA (reference sequence). The V end lost 3 bases, the J end lost 2 bases, and 8 bases lay between the germline ends. This CDR3 contains 13 residues. CDR3 protein: CSASAGAGNTIYF. For the CDR3, the DNA is TGCAGTGCTAGTGCGGGGGCTGGAAACACCATATATTTT.

V usage is TRBV28 and J usage is TRBJ1-1, with D possibly being TRBD1 (5 bases). V lost 5 bases to trimming and J lost 4 bases, with 11 bases between them. This CDR3 is built from 13 residues. Germline CDR1 MDHEN, CDR2 SYDVKM. This chain's CDR3 is CASSEAQGTEAFF. In DNA form, the CDR3 reads TGTGCCAGCAGTGAAGCCCAGGGCACTGAAGCTTTCTTT.

The genes are TRBV24-1 and TRBJ1-2, with unresolved D. CDR1 and CDR2 (germline): KGHDR, SFDVKD. The CDR3 has 14 residues. V was pared by 4 bases and J by 8 bases, with 16 bases between. The CDR3 sequence is CATSDPGGIDGYTF. Written as DNA, the CDR3 is TGTGCCACCAGTGACCCGGGAGGGATAGACGGCTACACCTTC.

This chain uses TRBV2 with TRBJ2-2; D possibly corresponds to TRBD1 (6 bases). Germline loops: CDR1 SNHLY, CDR2 FYNNEI. CDR3 size: 14 residues. V gave up 4 bases and J gave up 5 bases, with 11 bases separating them. The CDR3 nucleotides read TGTGCCAGCAGTGCGACAGGTGGAACCGGGGAGCTGTTTTTT. Translated: CASSATGGTGELFF.

The V gene is TRBV5-1, the J gene TRBJ1-1, with 10 bases that match TRBD1. The CDR3 runs to 16 residues. V was pared by 4 bases and J by 4 bases, with 10 bases of the junction left unmatched. Germline lookup yields CDR1 SGHRS and CDR2 YFSETQ. The CDR3 here is CASSDRDRGWSTEAFF. In DNA form, the CDR3 reads TGCGCCAGCAGCGACCGGGACAGGGGTTGGAGCACTGAAGCTTTCTTT.

The chain links TRBV5-1 to TRBJ1-6; tentatively, D is TRBD1 (6 bases). The CDR3 loop spans 17 amino acids. Germline CDR1 and CDR2: SGHRS and YFSETQ. Trimming removed 4 bases from V and 0 bases from J, with 14 bases in between. The CDR3 here is CASSPDSQSSYNSPLHF. CDR3 in DNA: TGCGCCAGCAGCCCGGACAGCCAGAGCTCCTATAATTCACCCCTCCACTTT.

This clone was seen just once. V usage is TRBV5-1 and J usage is TRBJ2-5; the D gene is possibly TRBD2 (5 bases). The CDR3 spans 13 residues. Germline CDR1 and CDR2: SGHRS and YFSETQ. With 4 bases removed from V and 5 bases from J, the gap between germline ends came to 12 bases. CDR3 amino acids: CASSPGIGETQYF. The CDR3 DNA sequence: TGCGCCAGCAGCCCCGGGATTGGGGAGACCCAGTACTTC. The whole variable domain, remainder taken from reference TRBV5-1 and TRBJ2-5, is KAGVTQTPRYLIKTRGQQVTLSCSPISGHRSVSWYQQTPGQGLQFLFEYFSETQRNKGNFPGRFSGRQFSNSRSEMNVSTLELGDSALYLCASSPGIGETQYFGPGTRLLVL.

The V call is TRBV10-3, the J call TRBJ2-2; D is perhaps TRBD1 (5 bases). Germline V CDR1 and CDR2: ENHRY, SYGVKD. Trimming removed 10 bases at V and 0 bases at J, with 9 bases between. This CDR3 comprises 13 residues. Written as DNA, the CDR3 is TGTGCCACAAGGACAACGAACACCGGGGAGCTGTTTTTT. Its translation: CATRTTNTGELFF.

Notes on this clone: The junction shows a germline mismatch at one end, possibly a read error. The chain joins TRBV28 to TRBJ1-4; TRBD1 agrees at 8 bases. This CDR3 spans 18 amino acids. In germline, CDR1 is MDHEN, CDR2 SYDVKM. The CDR3 DNA is TGTGCCAGCAAAAAATCTTTCAGGGGGCAAGGGGTCAATGAAAGACTGTTTTTT. Translation: CASKKSFRGQGVNERLFF.